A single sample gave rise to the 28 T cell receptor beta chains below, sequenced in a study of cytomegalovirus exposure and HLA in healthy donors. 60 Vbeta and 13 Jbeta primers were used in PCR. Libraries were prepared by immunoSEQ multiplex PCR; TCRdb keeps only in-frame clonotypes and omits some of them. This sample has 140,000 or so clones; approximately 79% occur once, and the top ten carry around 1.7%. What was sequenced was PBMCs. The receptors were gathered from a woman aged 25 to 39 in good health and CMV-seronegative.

The CDR3 loop is CASRAGTRAFQETQYF. CDR3 DNA sequence: TGTGCCAGCAGGGCCGGGACTAGGGCCTTCCAAGAGACCCAGTACTTC. The J gene is TRBJ2-5, the V gene TRBV28; TRBD2 matches at 8 bases. After removal of 6 bases from V and 1 base from J, the junction contained 10 bases not matched to a gene. The CDR3 sequence is 16 residues long. Germline lookup yields CDR1 MDHEN and CDR2 SYDVKM. Based on the CDR3 plus reference TRBV28 and TRBJ2-5, the full variable domain is DVKVTQSSRYLVKRTGEKVFLECVQDMDHENMFWYRQDPGLGLRLIYFSYDVKMKEKGDIPEGYSVSREKKERFSLILESASTNQTSMYLCASRAGTRAFQETQYFGPGTRLLVL.

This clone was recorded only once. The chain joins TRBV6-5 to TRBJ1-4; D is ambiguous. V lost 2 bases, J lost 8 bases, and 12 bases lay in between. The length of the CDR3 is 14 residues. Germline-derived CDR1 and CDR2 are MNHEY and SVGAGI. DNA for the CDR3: TGTGCCAGCAGTTACGACCCCCTAGTGGAAAAACTGTTTTTT. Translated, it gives CASSYDPLVEKLFF.

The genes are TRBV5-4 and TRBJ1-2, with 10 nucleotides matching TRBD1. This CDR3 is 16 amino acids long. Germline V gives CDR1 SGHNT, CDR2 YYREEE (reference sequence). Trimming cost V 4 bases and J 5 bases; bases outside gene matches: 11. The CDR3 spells CASSQAEPGQGYGYTF. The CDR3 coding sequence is TGTGCCAGCAGCCAGGCCGAACCGGGACAGGGGTATGGCTACACCTTC.

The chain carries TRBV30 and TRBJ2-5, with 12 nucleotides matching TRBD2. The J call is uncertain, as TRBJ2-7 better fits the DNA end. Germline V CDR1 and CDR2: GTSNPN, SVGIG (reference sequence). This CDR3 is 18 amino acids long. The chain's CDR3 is CAWISSLAGGLATSEQYF. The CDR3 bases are TGTGCCTGGATCTCCTCACTAGCGGGGGGCCTGGCTACCTCCGAGCAGTACTTC.

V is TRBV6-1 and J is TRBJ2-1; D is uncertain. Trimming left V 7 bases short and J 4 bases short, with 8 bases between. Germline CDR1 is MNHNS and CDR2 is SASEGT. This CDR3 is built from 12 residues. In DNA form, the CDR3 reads TGTGCCAGCACCCCCCTATACAATGAGCAGTTCTTC. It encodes CASTPLYNEQFF.

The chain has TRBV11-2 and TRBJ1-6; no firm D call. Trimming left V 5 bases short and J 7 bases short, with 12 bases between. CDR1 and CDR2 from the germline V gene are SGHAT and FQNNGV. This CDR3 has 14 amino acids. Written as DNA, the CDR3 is TGTGCCAGCAGCCCGCGACTGGAAAATTCACCCCTCCACTTT. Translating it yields CASSPRLENSPLHF.

CDR3 DNA sequence: TGTGCCAGCAGCCCTCGGGGAGGGGGTCCCTACGAGCAGTACTTC. Its translation is CASSPRGGGPYEQYF. V and J are TRBV5-6 and TRBJ2-7; D may be TRBD2 (7 bases). Trimming cost V 4 bases and J 2 bases, with 16 bases left between them. The CDR3 totals 15 residues. The germline CDR1 and CDR2 sequences are SGHDT and YYEEEE. The full variable domain, its missing parts supplied by reference TRBV5-6 and TRBJ2-7, is DAGVTQSPTHLIKTRGQQVTLRCSPKSGHDTVSWYQQALGQGPQFIFQYYEEEERQRGNFPDRFSGHQFPNYSSELNVNALLLGDSALYLCASSPRGGGPYEQYFGPGTRLTVT.

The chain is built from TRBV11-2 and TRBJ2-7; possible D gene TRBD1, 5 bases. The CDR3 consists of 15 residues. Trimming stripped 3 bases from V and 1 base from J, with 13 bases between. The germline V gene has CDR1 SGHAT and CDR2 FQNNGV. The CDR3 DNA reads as TGTGCCAGCAGCTTGGGGCAGGACGTATCCTACGAGCAGTACTTC. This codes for CASSLGQDVSYEQYF.

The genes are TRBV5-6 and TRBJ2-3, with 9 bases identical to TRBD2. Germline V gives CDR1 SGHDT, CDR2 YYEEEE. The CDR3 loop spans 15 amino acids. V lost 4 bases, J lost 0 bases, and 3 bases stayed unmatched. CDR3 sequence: CASSETSGSTDTQYF. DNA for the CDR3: TGTGCCAGCAGCGAGACTAGCGGTAGCACAGATACGCAGTATTTT. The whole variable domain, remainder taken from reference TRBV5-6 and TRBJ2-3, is DAGVTQSPTHLIKTRGQQVTLRCSPKSGHDTVSWYQQALGQGPQFIFQYYEEEERQRGNFPDRFSGHQFPNYSSELNVNALLLGDSALYLCASSETSGSTDTQYFGPGTRLTVL.

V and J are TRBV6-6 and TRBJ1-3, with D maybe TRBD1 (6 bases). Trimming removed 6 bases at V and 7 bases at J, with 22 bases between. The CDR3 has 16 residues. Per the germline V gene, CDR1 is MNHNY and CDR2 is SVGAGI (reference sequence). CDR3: CASSDPGGQALNTIYF. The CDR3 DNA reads TGTGCCAGCAGCGACCCCGGGGGGCAGGCCCTCAACACCATATATTTT.

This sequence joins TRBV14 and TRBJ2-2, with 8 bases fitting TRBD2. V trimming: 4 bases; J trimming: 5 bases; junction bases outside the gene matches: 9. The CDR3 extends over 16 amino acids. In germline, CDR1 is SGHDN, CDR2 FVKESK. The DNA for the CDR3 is TGTGCCAGCAGCCGCTACGGGGGGGCCGGGACCGGGGAGCTGTTTTTT. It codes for CASSRYGGAGTGELFF.

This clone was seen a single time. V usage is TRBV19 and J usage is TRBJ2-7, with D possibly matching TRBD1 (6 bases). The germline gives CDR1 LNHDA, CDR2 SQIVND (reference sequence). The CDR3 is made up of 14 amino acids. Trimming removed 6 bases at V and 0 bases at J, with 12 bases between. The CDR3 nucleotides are TGTGCCAGTAGGGATACAGGGAACTCCTACGAGCAGTACTTC. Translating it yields CASRDTGNSYEQYF.

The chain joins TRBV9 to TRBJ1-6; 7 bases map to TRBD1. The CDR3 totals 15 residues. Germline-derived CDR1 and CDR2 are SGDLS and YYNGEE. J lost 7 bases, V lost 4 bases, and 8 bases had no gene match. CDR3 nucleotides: TGTGCCAGCAGCCCGAGGACAGGAGGAAATTCACCCCTCCACTTT. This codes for CASSPRTGGNSPLHF.

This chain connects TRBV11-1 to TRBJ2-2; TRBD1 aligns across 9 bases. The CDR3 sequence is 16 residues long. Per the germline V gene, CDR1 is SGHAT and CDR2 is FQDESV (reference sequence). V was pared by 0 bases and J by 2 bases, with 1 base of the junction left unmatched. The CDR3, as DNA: TGTGCCAGCAGCTTAGCGGGACAGGGTAACACCGGGGAGCTGTTTTTT. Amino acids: CASSLAGQGNTGELFF.

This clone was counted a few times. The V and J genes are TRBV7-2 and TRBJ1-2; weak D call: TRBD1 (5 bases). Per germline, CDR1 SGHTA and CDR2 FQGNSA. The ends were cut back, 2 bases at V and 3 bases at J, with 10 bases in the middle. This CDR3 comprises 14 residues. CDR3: CASSLQGYDYGYTF. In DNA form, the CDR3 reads TGTGCCAGCAGCTTACAGGGTTATGACTATGGCTACACCTTC.

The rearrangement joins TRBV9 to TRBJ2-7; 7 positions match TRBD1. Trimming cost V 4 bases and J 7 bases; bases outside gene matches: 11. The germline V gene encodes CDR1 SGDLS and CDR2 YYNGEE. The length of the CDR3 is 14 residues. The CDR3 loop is CASSPYRGSGEQYF. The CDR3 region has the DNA TGTGCCAGCAGCCCATACAGGGGTTCTGGTGAGCAGTACTTC.

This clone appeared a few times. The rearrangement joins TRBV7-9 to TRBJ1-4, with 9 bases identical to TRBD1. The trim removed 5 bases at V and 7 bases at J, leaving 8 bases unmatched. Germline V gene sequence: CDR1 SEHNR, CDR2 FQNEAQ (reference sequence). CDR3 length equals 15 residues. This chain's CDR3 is CASSTRDREFEKLFF. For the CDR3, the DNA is TGTGCCAGCAGCACCCGGGACAGGGAATTTGAAAAACTGTTTTTT.

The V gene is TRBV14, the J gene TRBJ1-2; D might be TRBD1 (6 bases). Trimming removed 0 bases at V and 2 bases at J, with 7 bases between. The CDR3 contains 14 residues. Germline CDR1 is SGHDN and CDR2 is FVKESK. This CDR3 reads CASSQERGNYGYTF. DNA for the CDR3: TGTGCCAGCAGCCAAGAAAGGGGGAACTATGGCTACACCTTC.

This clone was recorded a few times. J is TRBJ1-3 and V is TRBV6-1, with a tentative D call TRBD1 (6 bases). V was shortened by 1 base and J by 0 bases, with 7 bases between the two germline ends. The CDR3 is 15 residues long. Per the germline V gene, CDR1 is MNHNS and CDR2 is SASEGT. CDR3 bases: TGTGCCAGCAGTGAAGGGACAGTCTCTGGAAACACCATATATTTT. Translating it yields CASSEGTVSGNTIYF.

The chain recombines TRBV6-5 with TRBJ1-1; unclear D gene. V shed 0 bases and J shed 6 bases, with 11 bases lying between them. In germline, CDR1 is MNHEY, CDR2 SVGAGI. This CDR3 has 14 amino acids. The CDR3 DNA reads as TGTGCCAGCAGTTACTCCTCCCCAGGCTCTGAAGCTTTCTTT. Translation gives CASSYSSPGSEAFF.

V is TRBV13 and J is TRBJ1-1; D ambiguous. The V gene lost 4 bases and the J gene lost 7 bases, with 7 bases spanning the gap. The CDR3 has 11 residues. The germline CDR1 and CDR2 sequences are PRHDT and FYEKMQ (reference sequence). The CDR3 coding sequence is TGTGCCAGCAGCTCTCAGAATGAAGCTTTCTTT. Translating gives CASSSQNEAFF.

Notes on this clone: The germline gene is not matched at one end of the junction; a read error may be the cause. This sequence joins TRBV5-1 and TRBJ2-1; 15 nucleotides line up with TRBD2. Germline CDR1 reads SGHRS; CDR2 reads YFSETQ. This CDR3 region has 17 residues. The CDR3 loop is CASSLVRTSGGANGQFF. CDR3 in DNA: TGCGCCAGCAGCTTAGTTAGGACTAGCGGGGGGGCAAATGGGCAGTTCTTC.

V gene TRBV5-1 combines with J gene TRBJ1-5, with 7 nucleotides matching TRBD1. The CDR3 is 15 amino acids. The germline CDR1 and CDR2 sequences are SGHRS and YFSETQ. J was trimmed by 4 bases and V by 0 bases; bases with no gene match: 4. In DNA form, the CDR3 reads TGCGCCAGCAGCTTGGGGGGACAGAGGAATCAGCCCCAGCATTTT. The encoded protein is CASSLGGQRNQPQHF.

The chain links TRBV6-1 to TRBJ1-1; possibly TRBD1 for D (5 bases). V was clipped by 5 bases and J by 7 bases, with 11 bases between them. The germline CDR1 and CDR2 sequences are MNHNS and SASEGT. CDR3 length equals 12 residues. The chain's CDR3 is CASSKDILEAFF. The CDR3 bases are TGTGCCAGCAGTAAGGACATCCTTGAAGCTTTCTTT.

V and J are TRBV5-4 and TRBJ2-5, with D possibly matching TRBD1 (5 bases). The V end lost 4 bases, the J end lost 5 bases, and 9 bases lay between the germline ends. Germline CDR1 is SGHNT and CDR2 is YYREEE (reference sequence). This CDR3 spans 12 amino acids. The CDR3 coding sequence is TGTGCCAGCAGCCGCCAGGGTGAGACCCAGTACTTC. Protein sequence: CASSRQGETQYF.

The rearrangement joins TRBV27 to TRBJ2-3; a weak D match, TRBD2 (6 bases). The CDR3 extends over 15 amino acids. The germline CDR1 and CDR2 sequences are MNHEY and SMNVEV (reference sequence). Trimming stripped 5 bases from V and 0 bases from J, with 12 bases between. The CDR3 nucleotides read TGTGCCAGCAGTCCGACTAGAGGAAGCACAGATACGCAGTATTTT. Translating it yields CASSPTRGSTDTQYF.

The CDR3 spells CASSEGVSGRVVAEAFF. CDR3 nucleotide sequence: TGTGCCAGCAGTGAAGGTGTGTCGGGCAGGGTTGTGGCTGAAGCTTTCTTT. The V gene is TRBV6-1, the J gene TRBJ1-1; tentatively, D is TRBD1 (5 bases). The germline V gene has CDR1 MNHNS and CDR2 SASEGT. Trimming removed 1 base at V and 6 bases at J, with 21 bases between. The CDR3 is 17 amino acids.

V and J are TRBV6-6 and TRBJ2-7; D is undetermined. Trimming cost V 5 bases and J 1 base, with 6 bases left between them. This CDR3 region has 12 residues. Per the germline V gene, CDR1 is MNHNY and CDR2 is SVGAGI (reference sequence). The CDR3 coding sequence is TGTGCCAGCAGTCTCGTTTCCTACGAGCAGTACTTC. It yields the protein CASSLVSYEQYF.